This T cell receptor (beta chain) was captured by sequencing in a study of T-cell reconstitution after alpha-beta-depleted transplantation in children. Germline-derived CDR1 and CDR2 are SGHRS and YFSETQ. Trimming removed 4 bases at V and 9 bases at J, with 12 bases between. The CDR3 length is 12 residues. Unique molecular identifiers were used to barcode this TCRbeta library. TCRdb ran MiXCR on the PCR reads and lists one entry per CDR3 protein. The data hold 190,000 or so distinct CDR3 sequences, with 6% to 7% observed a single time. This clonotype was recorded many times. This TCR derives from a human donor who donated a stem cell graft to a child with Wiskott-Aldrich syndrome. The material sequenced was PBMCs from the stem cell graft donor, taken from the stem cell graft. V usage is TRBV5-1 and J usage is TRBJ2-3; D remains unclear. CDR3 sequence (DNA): TGCGCCAGCAGCATCGTTCCGGAAACGCAGTATTTT. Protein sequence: CASSIVPETQYF.